One sample yielded the 27 T cell receptor beta chains listed below, sequenced in a study of blood T cell repertoires in COVID-19. TCRdb's table, derived via immunoSEQ multiplex PCR, lists solely in-frame clones and lacks some. The data contain some 140,000 clones, over 65% of them singletons. The specimen was peripheral blood. The receptors come from an elderly man with acute or convalescent COVID-19.

The chain recombines TRBV7-2 with TRBJ1-5; tentatively, D is TRBD1 (6 bases). Per germline, CDR1 SGHTA and CDR2 FQGNSA. This CDR3 spans 14 amino acids. Trimming left V 3 bases short and J 10 bases short, with 16 bases between. The CDR3: CASSLRAGDPPQHF. The CDR3 DNA reads as TGTGCCAGCAGCTTGAGGGCAGGGGATCCCCCCCAGCATTTT.

This sequence joins TRBV6-1 and TRBJ2-2, with D perhaps TRBD2 (7 bases). V was shortened by 3 bases and J by 7 bases, with 12 bases between the two germline ends. Germline V gene sequence: CDR1 MNHNS, CDR2 SASEGT. The CDR3 loop spans 14 amino acids. For the CDR3, the DNA is TGTGCCAGCAGTGAGTGGCGGGGGCTCGGGGAGCTGTTTTTT. This gives the protein CASSEWRGLGELFF.

The rearrangement links TRBV28 to TRBJ1-1; TRBD1 matches at 10 bases. Germline CDR1 reads MDHEN; CDR2 reads SYDVKM. The CDR3 totals 18 residues. V lost 1 base and J lost 3; bases outside the gene matches: 11. The CDR3 nucleotides are TGTGCCAGCAGTTTATTGGGGACAGGGGAGGACCGGGACACTGAAGCTTTCTTT. This gives the protein CASSLLGTGEDRDTEAFF.

The gene calls are TRBV5-1 and TRBJ2-1; 7 bases align to TRBD2. V was pared by 7 bases and J by 4 bases, with 8 bases of the junction left unmatched. The CDR3 is made up of 14 amino acids. The germline CDR1 and CDR2 sequences are SGHRS and YFSETQ. The CDR3 is CASGSGGGYNEQFF. DNA for the CDR3: TGCGCCAGCGGATCGGGGGGTGGGTACAATGAGCAGTTCTTC.

The chain has TRBV5-1 and TRBJ1-1; D is undetermined. The CDR3 is 14 amino acids. V was cut by 0 bases and J by 0 bases, with 6 bases left in between. From germline, CDR1 is SGHRS and CDR2 YFSETQ. The CDR3 DNA reads as TGCGCCAGCAGCTTGGGCACTATGAACACTGAAGCTTTCTTT. Amino acid sequence: CASSLGTMNTEAFF.

V and J are TRBV27 and TRBJ1-2; tentatively, D is TRBD1 (6 bases). The germline V gene has CDR1 MNHEY and CDR2 SMNVEV (reference sequence). The V end was cut by 6 bases, the J end by 4 bases, with 15 bases between. The CDR3 extends over 14 amino acids. CDR3 sequence reads: CASRRTVLVYGYTF. The CDR3 DNA follows: TGTGCCAGCAGACGGACAGTACTAGTCTATGGCTACACCTTC.

This clone occurred a few times. The chain's CDR3 is CAIRNTGVTSSPLHF. DNA for the CDR3: TGTGCCATCAGGAATACAGGGGTTACCAGTTCACCCCTCCACTTT. The chain joins TRBV10-3 to TRBJ1-6; the match to TRBD1 covers 7 bases. Germline V gives CDR1 ENHRY, CDR2 SYGVKD. The CDR3 has 15 residues. V trimming: 6 bases; J trimming: 9 bases; junction bases outside the gene matches: 11.

CDR3 in amino acids: CSVDGTGFRETQYF. The DNA of the CDR3 is TGCAGCGTTGATGGGACAGGTTTCAGAGAGACCCAGTACTTC. The chain carries TRBV29-1 and TRBJ2-5; 8 nucleotides agree with TRBD1. The germline V gene has CDR1 SQVTM and CDR2 ANQGSEA. The length of the CDR3 is 14 residues. V lost 3 bases and J lost 4; bases outside the gene matches: 7.

This clone occurred once. The chain recombines TRBV2 with TRBJ2-2; D unclear. From germline, CDR1 is SNHLY and CDR2 FYNNEI. CDR3 length: 13 residues. V was trimmed by 4 bases and J by 12 bases, leaving 15 bases between them. CDR3 bases: TGTGCCAGCAGTGTCCAGACGTCTGGGCAGCTGTTTTTT. Its protein is CASSVQTSGQLFF. Combining the CDR3 with reference TRBV2 and TRBJ2-2 gives the whole variable domain EPEVTQTPSHQVTQMGQEVILRCVPISNHLYFYWYRQILGQKVEFLVSFYNNEISEKSEIFDDQFSVERPDGSNFTLKIRSTKLEDSAMYFCASSVQTSGQLFFGEGSRLTVL.

The chain has TRBV6-2 or TRBV6-3 and TRBJ2-5, with 7 bases aligning to TRBD2. The trim removed 5 bases at V and 4 bases at J, leaving 4 bases unmatched. Germline V gives CDR1 MNHEY, CDR2 SVGEGT. This CDR3 has 13 residues. This chain's CDR3 is CASSGGVRETQYF. The CDR3 DNA follows: TGTGCCAGCAGTGGGGGGGTAAGAGAGACCCAGTACTTC.

This chain links TRBV9 with TRBJ1-4; TRBD1 agrees at 9 bases. Germline V gene sequence: CDR1 SGDLS, CDR2 YYNGEE. The V segment lost 4 bases and the J segment 8 bases; nucleotides outside the gene matches: 6. The CDR3 is made up of 14 amino acids. The CDR3 coding sequence is TGTGCCAGCAGCCAGGACAGGGGTGGGGAAAAACTGTTTTTT. Translation: CASSQDRGGEKLFF.

The chain links TRBV5-1 to TRBJ1-1; no clear D gene. With 0 bases removed from V and 5 bases from J, the gap between germline ends came to 14 bases. The CDR3 contains 15 residues. Germline CDR1 reads SGHRS; CDR2 reads YFSETQ. The CDR3, as DNA: TGCGCCAGCAGCTTGGATCCGGGGAGGGAAACTGAAGCTTTCTTT. Translating gives CASSLDPGRETEAFF.

This clone was recorded a few times. CDR3 sequence: CASSKERGKVVVYEKLFF. The CDR3 DNA is TGTGCCAGCAGCAAAGAAAGGGGGAAGGTGGTCGTATATGAAAAACTGTTTTTT. The V gene is TRBV21-1, the J gene TRBJ1-4; the tabulated D call, TRBD1, remains unverified against the DNA. TRBV21-1 counts as a pseudogene. The CDR3 consists of 18 residues.

With regard to this clone: A single base separates this from a much larger clone, so it may be a read error. Additional DNA sequences in this sample encode the identical CDR3. The chain employs TRBV6-2 or TRBV6-3 and TRBJ2-2; maybe TRBD1 (6 bases). This CDR3 comprises 14 residues. V dropped 4 bases and J dropped 1 base, with 7 bases sitting between them. Per germline, CDR1 MNHEY and CDR2 SVGEGT. For the CDR3, the DNA is TGTGCCAGCAGTTTACAGGGGAACACCGGGGAGCTGTTTTTT. Translating it yields CASSLQGNTGELFF.

V is TRBV5-6 and J is TRBJ2-3; 8 nucleotides align to TRBD2. This CDR3 contains 15 residues. CDR1 and CDR2 (germline): SGHDT, YYEEEE. V lost 0 bases, J lost 3 bases, and 3 bases stayed unmatched. CDR3 sequence reads: CASSLVGRGTDTQYF. CDR3 bases: TGTGCCAGCAGCTTGGTCGGGAGGGGGACAGATACGCAGTATTTT.

This clone was seen more than once but under ten times. The CDR3 nucleotides read TGTGCCAGCAGCCCCGGGACATGGAATAATGAAAAACTGTTTTTT. Protein: CASSPGTWNNEKLFF. The chain carries TRBV7-2 and TRBJ1-4; D might be TRBD1 (6 bases). In germline, CDR1 is SGHTA, CDR2 FQGNSA. This CDR3 has 15 residues. The V end was cut by 5 bases, the J end by 4 bases, with 14 bases between. Supplemented by reference TRBV7-2 and TRBJ1-4, the full variable domain reads GAGVSQSPSNKVTEKGKDVELRCDPISGHTALYWYRQSLGQGLEFLIYFQGNSAPDKSGLPSDRFSAERTGGSVSTLTIQRTQQEDSAVYLCASSPGTWNNEKLFFGSGTQLSVL.

CDR3 protein: CASSLTGPGNTIYF. The CDR3 bases are TGTGCCAGCAGTCTTACAGGGCCCGGAAACACCATATATTTT. The chain has TRBV6-5 and TRBJ1-3, with D tentatively TRBD1 (6 bases). V dropped 5 bases and J dropped 4 bases, with 12 bases sitting between them. CDR1 and CDR2 from the germline V gene are MNHEY and SVGAGI. This CDR3 is 14 amino acids long.

This clone came up a few times. The J gene is TRBJ2-4, the V gene TRBV3-1 (or the pseudogene TRBV3-2), with TRBD1 matching over 9 bases. The V and J ends lost 2 bases and 2 bases, in that order; junction bases with no gene match: 7. The CDR3 is 17 amino acids. CDR1 is LGHDT and CDR2 is YNNKEL in the germline V gene (reference sequence). The CDR3 nucleotides are TGTGCCAGCAGCCAAATGGGACAGGGAGGAACCAAAAACATTCAGTACTTC. It is translated as CASSQMGQGGTKNIQYF.

This chain uses TRBV3-1 (or the pseudogene TRBV3-2) with TRBJ2-7; 8 nucleotides match TRBD1. This CDR3 region has 15 residues. Germline V CDR1 and CDR2: LGHDT, YNNKEL (reference sequence). V dropped 0 bases and J dropped 3; count of bases not matched to a gene: 4. This CDR3 reads CASSQDRDRFYEQYF. CDR3 nucleotide sequence: TGTGCCAGCAGCCAAGATCGGGACAGGTTCTACGAGCAGTACTTC.

The sample holds many counts of this clone. The J gene is TRBJ1-3, the V gene TRBV4-2; 8 nucleotides line up with TRBD1. The CDR3 is 22 residues long. Germline loops: CDR1 LGHNA, CDR2 YNFKEQ. V shed 2 bases and J 1 base; nucleotides not matched to a gene: 22. Written as DNA, the CDR3 is TGTGCCAGCAGCCAAAAAACCTCAATGCCGGGACAGGTGCCGATATCTGGAAACACCATATATTTT. Protein: CASSQKTSMPGQVPISGNTIYF.

The chain joins TRBV29-1 to TRBJ1-1; D unresolved. Trimming shortened V by 4 bases and J by 5 bases, and 11 bases separated the two germline ends. In germline, CDR1 is SQVTM, CDR2 ANQGSEA. The CDR3 loop spans 12 amino acids. The CDR3 loop reads CSVGPARTEAFF. CDR3 DNA: TGCAGCGTTGGGCCAGCCAGGACTGAAGCTTTCTTT.

V is TRBV2 and J is TRBJ1-6; TRBD1 matches 7 bases. The V segment lost 4 bases and the J segment 0 bases; nucleotides outside the gene matches: 9. This CDR3 spans 18 amino acids. Germline V gene data show CDR1 as SNHLY and CDR2 as FYNNEI. CDR3 protein: CASSVNRGMSSYNSPLHF. The CDR3 nucleotides are TGTGCCAGCAGTGTCAACAGGGGCATGAGCTCCTATAATTCACCCCTCCACTTT.

This clone was detected only once. This chain joins TRBV11-1 and TRBJ2-2, with D perhaps matching TRBD1 (5 bases). This CDR3 comprises 14 residues. V lost 8 bases to trimming and J lost 4 bases, with 14 bases between them. The germline CDR1 and CDR2 sequences are SGHAT and FQDESV (reference sequence). The CDR3, as DNA: TGTGCCAGCGCAGGGCAGGATCTCACCGGGGAGCTGTTTTTT. Protein: CASAGQDLTGELFF.

The chain uses TRBV2 and TRBJ2-1; tentatively, D is TRBD1 (6 bases). Trimming removed 4 bases at V and 1 base at J, with 23 bases between. This CDR3 is built from 19 residues. The germline V gene has CDR1 SNHLY and CDR2 FYNNEI. CDR3 sequence reads: CASSVTPGTSRRSYNEQFF. The CDR3, as DNA: TGTGCCAGCAGTGTCACCCCCGGGACATCTCGGAGGTCCTACAATGAGCAGTTCTTC.

The J gene is TRBJ2-2, the V gene TRBV24-1; 9 nucleotides align to TRBD1. This CDR3 contains 16 residues. After removal of 0 bases from V and 4 bases from J, the junction contained 2 bases not matched to a gene. The germline V gene encodes CDR1 KGHDR and CDR2 SFDVKD. The CDR3 DNA reads TGTGCCACCAGTGATTTGAGGACAGGGGCCACCGGGGAGCTGTTTTTT. This codes for CATSDLRTGATGELFF.

This chain links TRBV6-2 or TRBV6-3 with TRBJ1-6, with D unresolved. The ends were cut back, 2 bases at V and 0 bases at J, with 5 bases in the middle. The CDR3 has 15 amino acids. Germline V gene sequence: CDR1 MNHEY, CDR2 SVGEGT. CDR3 protein: CASSYQFSYNSPLHF. CDR3 bases: TGTGCCAGCAGTTACCAGTTCTCCTATAATTCACCCCTCCACTTT.

CDR3 DNA sequence: TGCGCCAGCAGACGTCAGGCGGGAACTAATGAAAAACTGTTTTTT. It specifies CASRRQAGTNEKLFF. This sequence joins TRBV5-1 and TRBJ1-4; no definite D call. This CDR3 has 15 residues. The germline V gene has CDR1 SGHRS and CDR2 YFSETQ. V gave up 5 bases and J gave up 1 base, with 12 bases separating them.